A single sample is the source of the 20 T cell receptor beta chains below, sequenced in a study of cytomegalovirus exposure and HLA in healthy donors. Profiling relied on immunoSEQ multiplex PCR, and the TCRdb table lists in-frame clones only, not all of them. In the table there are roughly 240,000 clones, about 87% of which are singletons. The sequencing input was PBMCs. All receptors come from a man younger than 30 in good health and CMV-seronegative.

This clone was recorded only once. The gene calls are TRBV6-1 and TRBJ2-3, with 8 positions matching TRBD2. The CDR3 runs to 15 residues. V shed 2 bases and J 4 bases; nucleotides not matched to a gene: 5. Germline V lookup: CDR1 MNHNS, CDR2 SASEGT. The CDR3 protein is CASSETGLAADTQYF. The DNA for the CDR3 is TGTGCCAGCAGTGAAACCGGACTAGCCGCAGATACGCAGTATTTT.

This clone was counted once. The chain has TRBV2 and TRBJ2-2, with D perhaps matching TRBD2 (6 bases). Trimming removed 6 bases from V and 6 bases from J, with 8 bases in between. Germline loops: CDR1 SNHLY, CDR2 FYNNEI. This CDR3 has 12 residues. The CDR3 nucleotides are TGTGCCAGCAGGGAGGGCGCCGGGGAGCTGTTTTTT. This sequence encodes CASREGAGELFF.

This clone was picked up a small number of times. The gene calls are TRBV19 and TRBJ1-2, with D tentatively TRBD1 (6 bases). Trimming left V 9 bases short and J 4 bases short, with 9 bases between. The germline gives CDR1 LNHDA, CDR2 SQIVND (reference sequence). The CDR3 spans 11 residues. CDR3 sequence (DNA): TGTGCCAGCCGGGACATCTATGGCTACACCTTC. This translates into CASRDIYGYTF.

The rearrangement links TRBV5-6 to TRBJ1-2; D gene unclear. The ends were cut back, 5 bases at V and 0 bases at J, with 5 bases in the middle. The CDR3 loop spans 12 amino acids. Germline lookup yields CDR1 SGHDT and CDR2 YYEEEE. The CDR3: CASRTPNYGYTF. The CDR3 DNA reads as TGTGCCAGCAGGACACCTAACTATGGCTACACCTTC.

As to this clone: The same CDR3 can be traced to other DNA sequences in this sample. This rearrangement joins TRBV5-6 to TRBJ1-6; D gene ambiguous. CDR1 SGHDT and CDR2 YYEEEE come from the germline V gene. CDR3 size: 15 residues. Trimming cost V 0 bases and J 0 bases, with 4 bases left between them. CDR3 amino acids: CASSLGSSYNSPLHF. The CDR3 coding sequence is TGTGCCAGCAGCTTGGGCAGCTCCTATAATTCACCCCTCCACTTT.

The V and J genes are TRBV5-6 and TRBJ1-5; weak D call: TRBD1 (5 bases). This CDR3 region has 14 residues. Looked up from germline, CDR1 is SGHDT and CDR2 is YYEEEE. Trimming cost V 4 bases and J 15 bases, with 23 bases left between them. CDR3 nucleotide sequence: TGTGCCAGCAGCAGGGGACGCAGCCATAACGGGAGGCATTTT. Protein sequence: CASSRGRSHNGRHF.

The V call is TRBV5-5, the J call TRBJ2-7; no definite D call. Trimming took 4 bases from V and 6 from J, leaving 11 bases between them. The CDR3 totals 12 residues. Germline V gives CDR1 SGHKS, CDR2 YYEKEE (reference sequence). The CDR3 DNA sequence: TGTGCCAGCAGCCGCGGCGTGTCCGAGCAGTACTTC. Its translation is CASSRGVSEQYF.

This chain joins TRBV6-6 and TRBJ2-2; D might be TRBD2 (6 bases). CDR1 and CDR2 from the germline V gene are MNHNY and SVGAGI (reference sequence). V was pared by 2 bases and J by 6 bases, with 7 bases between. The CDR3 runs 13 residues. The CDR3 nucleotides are TGTGCCAGCAGTTACGGAGGGGCCGGGGAGCTGTTTTTT. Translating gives CASSYGGAGELFF.

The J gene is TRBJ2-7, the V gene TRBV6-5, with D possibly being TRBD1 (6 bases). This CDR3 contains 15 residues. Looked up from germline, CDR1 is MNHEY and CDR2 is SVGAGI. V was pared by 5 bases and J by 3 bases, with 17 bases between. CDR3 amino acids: CASSSLGQSFYEQYF. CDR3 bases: TGTGCCAGCAGTAGCCTCGGACAGAGCTTCTACGAGCAGTACTTC.

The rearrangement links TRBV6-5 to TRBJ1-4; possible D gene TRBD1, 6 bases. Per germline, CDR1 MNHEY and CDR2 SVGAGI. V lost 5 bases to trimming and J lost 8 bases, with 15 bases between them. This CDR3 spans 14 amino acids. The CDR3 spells CASSGTGSGEKLFF. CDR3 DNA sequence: TGTGCCAGCAGTGGTACAGGGTCGGGGGAAAAACTGTTTTTT.

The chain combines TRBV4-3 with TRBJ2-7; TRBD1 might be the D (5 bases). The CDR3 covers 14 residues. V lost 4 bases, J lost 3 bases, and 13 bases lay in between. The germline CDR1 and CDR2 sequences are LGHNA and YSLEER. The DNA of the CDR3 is TGCGCCAGCAGCCCGTCCGCGCAGGGCTACGAGCAGTACTTC. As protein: CASSPSAQGYEQYF.

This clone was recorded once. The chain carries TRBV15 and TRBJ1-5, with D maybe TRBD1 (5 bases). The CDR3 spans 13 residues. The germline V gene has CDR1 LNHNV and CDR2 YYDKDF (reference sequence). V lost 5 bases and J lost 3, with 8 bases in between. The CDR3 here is CATSGTSNQPQHF. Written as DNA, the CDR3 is TGTGCCACCAGCGGGACTTCCAATCAGCCCCAGCATTTT.

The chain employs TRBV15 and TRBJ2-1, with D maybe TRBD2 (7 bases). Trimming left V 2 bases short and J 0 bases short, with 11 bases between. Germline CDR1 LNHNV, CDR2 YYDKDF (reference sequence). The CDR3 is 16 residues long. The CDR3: CATSRTRGPSYNEQFF. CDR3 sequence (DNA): TGTGCCACCAGCAGAACGCGGGGGCCCTCCTACAATGAGCAGTTCTTC.

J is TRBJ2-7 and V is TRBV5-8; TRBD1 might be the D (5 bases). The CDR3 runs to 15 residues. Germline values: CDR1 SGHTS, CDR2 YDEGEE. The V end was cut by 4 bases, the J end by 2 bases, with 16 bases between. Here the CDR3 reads CASSQTMYRTYEQYF. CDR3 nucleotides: TGTGCCAGCAGCCAGACCATGTACAGGACCTACGAGCAGTACTTC.

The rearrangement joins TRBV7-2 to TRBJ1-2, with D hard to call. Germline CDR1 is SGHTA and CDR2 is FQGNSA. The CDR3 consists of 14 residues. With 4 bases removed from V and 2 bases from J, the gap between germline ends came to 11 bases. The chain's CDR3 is CASSSTEGNYGYTF. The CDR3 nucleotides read TGTGCCAGCAGCTCAACAGAGGGCAACTATGGCTACACCTTC.

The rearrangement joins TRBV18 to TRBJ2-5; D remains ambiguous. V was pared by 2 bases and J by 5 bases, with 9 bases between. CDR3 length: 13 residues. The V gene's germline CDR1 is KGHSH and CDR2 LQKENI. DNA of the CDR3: TGTGCCAGCTCACCATCCAACAGTGAGACCCAGTACTTC. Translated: CASSPSNSETQYF.

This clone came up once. DNA for the CDR3: TGTGCCAGCAGTGATAGCGGGGGGGCCTTGGATACGCAGTATTTT. Translating gives CASSDSGGALDTQYF. The rearrangement uses TRBV2 and TRBJ2-3; TRBD2 agrees at 11 bases. The CDR3 contains 15 residues. J gave up 6 bases and V 3 bases, and 5 bases lay outside the gene matches. CDR1 is SNHLY and CDR2 is FYNNEI in the germline V gene.

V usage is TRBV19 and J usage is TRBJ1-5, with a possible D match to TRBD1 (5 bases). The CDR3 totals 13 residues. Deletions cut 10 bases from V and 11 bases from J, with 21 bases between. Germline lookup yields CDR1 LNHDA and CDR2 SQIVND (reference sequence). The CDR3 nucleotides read TGTGCCACTAGCTCTCAGGCGGAAGGGGCCCAGCATTTT. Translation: CATSSQAEGAQHF.

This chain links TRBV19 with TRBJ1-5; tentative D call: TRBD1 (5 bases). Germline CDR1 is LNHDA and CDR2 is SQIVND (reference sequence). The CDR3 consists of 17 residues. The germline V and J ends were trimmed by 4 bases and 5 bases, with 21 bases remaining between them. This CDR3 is CASSTLGRGSYYQPQHF. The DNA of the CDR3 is TGTGCCAGTAGTACGTTAGGGCGGGGCAGCTACTATCAGCCCCAGCATTTT.

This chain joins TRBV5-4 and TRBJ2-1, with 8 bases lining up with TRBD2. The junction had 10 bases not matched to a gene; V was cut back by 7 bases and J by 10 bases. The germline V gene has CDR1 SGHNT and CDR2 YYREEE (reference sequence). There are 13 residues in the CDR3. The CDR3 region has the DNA TGTGCCAGCGGAAGCGGGGGAGGATGGGAGCAGTTCTTC. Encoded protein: CASGSGGGWEQFF.